The rows below give T cell receptor beta chains drawn from one sample of a study of blood T cell repertoires in COVID-19. Only in-frame clones appear in the TCRdb table, and some are missing; sequencing was by immunoSEQ multiplex PCR. The table has under 100,000 clones, roughly nine tenths seen once. The sequenced material came from peripheral blood. Receptor source: a male donor with acute or convalescent COVID-19. Each CDR3 is given with its conserved first and last residue. A D gene is named only where the DNA matches it firmly. Part of the rows lack a size; the others show once, few, many or a class for expanded clones.

clone size | D gene | J gene | V gene | CDR3 DNA | CDR3 protein
. | TRBD1 | TRBJ2-3 | TRBV2 | TGTGCCAGCAGCTGGGACAGGTCTAGCACAGATACGCAGTATTTT | CASSWDRSSTDTQYF
. | . | TRBJ2-7 | TRBV6-5 | TGTGCCAGCAGTTACGGTTTCGGGTCTGGCGAGCAGTACTTC | CASSYGFGSGEQYF
. | TRBD1 | TRBJ2-1 | TRBV18 | TGTGCCAGCTCACCGGGGACAGGGAGTAATTCGTACAATGAGCAGTTCTTC | CASSPGTGSNSYNEQFF
. | . | TRBJ2-1 | TRBV5-1 | TGCGCCAGCAGCTTGGGGCAGGATAATGAGCAGTTCTTC | CASSLGQDNEQFF
few | . | TRBJ1-2 | TRBV18 | TGTGCCAGCTCAACGGCAGGGCCGGGTGGAAACTATGGCTACACCTTC | CASSTAGPGGNYGYTF
few | . | TRBJ1-5 | TRBV11-2 | TGTGCCAGCAGCCCCCAGGGTACTCAGCCCCAGCATTTT | CASSPQGTQPQHF
. | . | TRBJ1-6 | TRBV19 | TGTGCCAGTAGTCAGGAGGGTTCACCCCTCCACTTT | CASSQEGSPLHF
. | . | TRBJ1-6 | TRBV9 | TGTGCCAGCAGCGTAGCCGCACGAGGTCCGGATTCACCCCTCCACTTT | CASSVAARGPDSPLHF
. | . | TRBJ2-4 | TRBV9 | TGTGCCAGCAGCGTAGGGAACCCGGGAAATGGGAACATTCAGTACTTC | CASSVGNPGNGNIQYF
once | . | TRBJ2-3 | TRBV28 | TGTGCCAGCAGTTTAAGTGGACAGAACACAGATACGCAGTATTTT | CASSLSGQNTDTQYF
. | TRBD2 | TRBJ2-2 | TRBV5-1 | TGCGCCAGCAGCCGTACTAGCGGGGGAAACACCGGGGAGCTGTTTTTT | CASSRTSGGNTGELFF
. | . | TRBJ1-6 | TRBV6-5 | TGTGCCAGCAAAGAAGACAGCTCCTATAATTCACCCCTCCACTTT | CASKEDSSYNSPLHF
. | TRBD2 | TRBJ2-3 | TRBV24-1 | TGTGCCACCGGCCCTAGCGGGCTCACAGATACGCAGTATTTT | CATGPSGLTDTQYF
once | . | TRBJ2-7 | TRBV3-1/TRBV3-2 | TGTGCCAGCAGCCAAAGCGGAGGCGAGCAGTACTTC | CASSQSGGEQYF
few | . | TRBJ1-5 | TRBV7-2 | TGTGCCAGCAGCCAGGGCGGCGGTTTTAGCAATCAGCCCCAGCATTTT | CASSQGGGFSNQPQHF
. | TRBD2 | TRBJ2-1 | TRBV4-2 | TGTGCCAGCAGCCCTGCCCCCGGGACTAGCCGTTACAATGAGCAGTTCTTC | CASSPAPGTSRYNEQFF
. | . | TRBJ1-6 | TRBV4-2 | TGTGCCAGCAGCCAAGTTACGGGAGGGGGCTATAATTCACCCCTCCACTTT | CASSQVTGGGYNSPLHF
. | . | TRBJ1-6 | TRBV27 | TGTGCCAGCAAAGAAGCCCTCTATAATTCACCCCTCCACTTT | CASKEALYNSPLHF
few | . | TRBJ2-7 | TRBV2 | TGTGCCAGCAGTGTCAGGGGGGACTACGAGCAGTACTTC | CASSVRGDYEQYF
. | TRBD1 | TRBJ2-7 | TRBV9 | TGTGCCAGCAGCGTAGGTGGGACAGGGCTCCCCTACGAGCAGTACTTC | CASSVGGTGLPYEQYF
few | TRBD1 | TRBJ1-1 | TRBV3-1/TRBV3-2 | TGTGCCAGCAGCCAAGGACAGGGGGCAGACACTGAAGCTTTCTTT | CASSQGQGADTEAFF
few | . | TRBJ1-5 | TRBV7-9 | TGTGCCAGCAGCCTAACAGGGATGGGGCAGCCCCAGCATTTT | CASSLTGMGQPQHF
. | . | TRBJ1-1 | TRBV5-1 | TGCGCCAGCAGCTTGGCCCCCCGAGGCTCTGAAGCTTTCTTT | CASSLAPRGSEAFF
. | . | TRBJ2-7 | TRBV11-2 | TGTGCCAGCAGCTTAGCCGAGGGATACGGCTACGAGCAGTACTTC | CASSLAEGYGYEQYF
. | . | TRBJ2-2 | TRBV5-4 | TGTGCCAGCAGCTCTGACACCGGGGAGCTGTTTTTT | CASSSDTGELFF
. | TRBD1 | TRBJ1-5 | TRBV19 | TGTGCCAGTAGTAAGGGACAGAATAGCAATCAGCCCCAGCATTTT | CASSKGQNSNQPQHF
. | . | TRBJ2-7 | TRBV7-9 | TGTGCCAGCAGCCCCCGTCAGTACGAGCAGTACTTC | CASSPRQYEQYF
once | TRBD1 | TRBJ2-2 | TRBV9 | TGTGCCAGCAGTGACAGGGGGCGCGGACTAGCCAACACCGGGGAGCTGTTTTTT | CASSDRGRGLANTGELFF
. | . | TRBJ1-2 | TRBV19 | TGTGCCAGTAGTCCCAGAAGCTATGGCTACACCTTC | CASSPRSYGYTF
. | TRBD1 | TRBJ1-5 | TRBV27 | TGTGCCAGCAGTTTGACAGGGAGACAGCCCCAGCATTTT | CASSLTGRQPQHF
. | . | TRBJ1-2 | TRBV7-6 | TGTGCCAGCAGCTTAGTGGACAGCAACTATGGCTACACCTTC | CASSLVDSNYGYTF
few | TRBD1 | TRBJ1-1 | TRBV5-1 | TGCGCCAGCAGCCCGGGGACAGGGGGGATGAACACTGAAGCTTTCTTT | CASSPGTGGMNTEAFF
. | TRBD1 | TRBJ1-2 | TRBV28 | TGTGCCAGTTCGCTGGACAGGAACTATGGCTACACCTTC | CASSLDRNYGYTF
. | . | TRBJ1-1 | TRBV3-1/TRBV3-2 | TGTGCCAGCAGCCAAGGCGGGGGTAACACTGAAGCTTTCTTT | CASSQGGGNTEAFF
. | . | TRBJ2-7 | TRBV19 | TGTGCCAGTAGTATAGACGGAGGGATGAGGAACGAGCAGTACTTC | CASSIDGGMRNEQYF
. | TRBD1 | TRBJ2-3 | TRBV5-1 | TGCGCCAGCAGCCGGGGACAGCTTAGTCCCACAGATACGCAGTATTTT | CASSRGQLSPTDTQYF
. | . | TRBJ1-4 | TRBV19 | TGTGCCAGTAATCCCAGGGTGACTAATGAAAAACTGTTTTTT | CASNPRVTNEKLFF
. | TRBD1 | TRBJ2-3 | TRBV5-6 | TGTGCCAGCAGCTTTGAAGGGGGCTGGACAGATACGCAGTATTTT | CASSFEGGWTDTQYF
. | TRBD2 | TRBJ2-2 | TRBV3-1/TRBV3-2 | TGTGCCAGCAGCCCGACTAGCGGGGGGGAAACCGGGGAGCTGTTTTTT | CASSPTSGGETGELFF
large | . | TRBJ2-4 | TRBV7-3 | TGTGCCAGCAGCTTAGGGGGCGCGGTAGACATTCAGTACTTC | CASSLGGAVDIQYF
once | TRBD1 | TRBJ1-2 | TRBV7-8 | TGTGCCAGCAGCTTAGGGGACAGTAACTATGGCTACACCTTC | CASSLGDSNYGYTF
. | . | TRBJ1-1 | TRBV30 | TGTGCCTGGAGTGTACTAGAGGACGGTGAAGCTTTCTTT | CAWSVLEDGEAFF
few | . | TRBJ2-1 | TRBV2 | TGTGCCAGCAGTGAACTGGTCAGGGATATTGAGCAGTTCTTC | CASSELVRDIEQFF
. | . | TRBJ1-1 | TRBV5-1 | TGCGCCAGCAGTTTCGACAGGTTGGGCACTGAAGCTTTCTTT | CASSFDRLGTEAFF
once | TRBD1 | TRBJ1-2 | TRBV5-1 | TGCGCCAGCGCCCAAGGGGGCGCGGTAGACGGCTACACCTTC | CASAQGGAVDGYTF
. | . | TRBJ1-2 | TRBV6-6 | TGTGCCAGCAGTTACTCCCGGGGACTATTGGGGAGAGGCTACACCTTC | CASSYSRGLLGRGYTF
. | TRBD1 | TRBJ1-1 | TRBV27 | TGTGCCAGCAGTCCAACCCGACAGGGCGGCACTGAAGCTTTCTTT | CASSPTRQGGTEAFF
. | . | TRBJ1-5 | TRBV7-9 | TGTGCCAGCAGATCCGGCAATCAGCCCCAGCATTTT | CASRSGNQPQHF
. | . | TRBJ1-5 | TRBV19 | TGTGCCTCAAGTATAGGTGAGGATCGCAATCAGCCCCAGCATTTT | CASSIGEDRNQPQHF
. | TRBD1 | TRBJ1-6 | TRBV7-3 | TGTGCCAGCAGCGAATCGCGACAGGGGAATTCACCCCTCCACTTT | CASSESRQGNSPLHF
. | . | TRBJ2-5 | TRBV19 | TGTGCCAGTAGTATTCGGGCGACAGCCCAAGAGACCCAGTACTTC | CASSIRATAQETQYF
. | . | TRBJ1-6 | TRBV16 | TGTGCCAGCAGCCAATCGCTGGGGCAAGGTACTTCACCCCTCCACTTT | CASSQSLGQGTSPLHF
. | TRBD1 | TRBJ2-2 | TRBV3-1/TRBV3-2 | TGTGCCAGCAGCCATGGACAGGGCAACACCGGGGAGCTGTTTTTT | CASSHGQGNTGELFF
. | TRBD1 | TRBJ2-2 | TRBV9 | TGTGCCAGCAGCGTAGCTAGAGGGACAGGGTATGGAACCGGGGAGCTGTTTTTT | CASSVARGTGYGTGELFF